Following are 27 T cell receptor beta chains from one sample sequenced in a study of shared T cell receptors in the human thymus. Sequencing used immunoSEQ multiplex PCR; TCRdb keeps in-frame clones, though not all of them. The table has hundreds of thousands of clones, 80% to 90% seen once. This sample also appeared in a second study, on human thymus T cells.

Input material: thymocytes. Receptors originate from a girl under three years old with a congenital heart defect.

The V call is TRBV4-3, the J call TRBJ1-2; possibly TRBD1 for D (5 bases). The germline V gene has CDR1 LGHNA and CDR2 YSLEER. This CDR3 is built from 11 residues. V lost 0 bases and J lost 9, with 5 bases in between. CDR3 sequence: CASSQEGRYTF. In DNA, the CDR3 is TGCGCCAGCAGCCAAGAGGGGCGCTACACCTTC.

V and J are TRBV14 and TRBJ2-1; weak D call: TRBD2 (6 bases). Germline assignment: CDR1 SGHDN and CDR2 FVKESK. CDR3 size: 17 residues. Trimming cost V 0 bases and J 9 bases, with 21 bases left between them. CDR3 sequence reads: CASSQESEHAGLPEQFF. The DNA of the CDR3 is TGTGCCAGCAGCCAAGAGAGTGAGCACGCGGGACTCCCTGAGCAGTTCTTC.

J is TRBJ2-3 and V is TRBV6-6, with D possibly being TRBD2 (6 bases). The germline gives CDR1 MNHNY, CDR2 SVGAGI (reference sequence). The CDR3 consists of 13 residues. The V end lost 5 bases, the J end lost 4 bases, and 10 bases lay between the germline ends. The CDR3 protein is CASSLPGADTQYF. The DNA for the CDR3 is TGTGCCAGCAGTCTTCCGGGGGCAGATACGCAGTATTTT.

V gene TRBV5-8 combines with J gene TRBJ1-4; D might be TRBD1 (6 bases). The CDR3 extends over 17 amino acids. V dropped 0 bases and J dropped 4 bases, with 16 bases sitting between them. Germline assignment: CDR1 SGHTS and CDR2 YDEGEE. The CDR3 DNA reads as TGTGCCAGCAGCTTGGGCGGGGGGCGAGAAAGTAATGAAAAACTGTTTTTT. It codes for CASSLGGGRESNEKLFF.

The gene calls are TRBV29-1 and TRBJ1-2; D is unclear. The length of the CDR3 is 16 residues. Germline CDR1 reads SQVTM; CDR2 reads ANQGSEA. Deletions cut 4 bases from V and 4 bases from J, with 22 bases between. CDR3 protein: CSVASKPGISLYGYTF. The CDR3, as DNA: TGCAGCGTTGCAAGTAAGCCGGGGATTTCCCTCTATGGCTACACCTTC.

This CDR3 is CSVIGDNGNTIYF. CDR3 DNA sequence: TGCAGCGTAATTGGGGACAATGGAAACACCATATATTTT. This chain links TRBV29-1 with TRBJ1-3, with a possible D match to TRBD1 (6 bases). Trimming stripped 6 bases from V and 3 bases from J, with 12 bases between. Looked up from germline, CDR1 is SQVTM and CDR2 is ANQGSEA. The CDR3 spans 13 residues. The full variable domain, in which reference TRBV29-1 and TRBJ1-3 provide the parts outside the CDR3, is SAVISQKPSRDICQRGTSLTIQCQVDSQVTMMFWYRQQPGQSLTLIATANQGSEATYESGFVIDKFPISRPNLTFSTLTVSNMSPEDSSIYLCSVIGDNGNTIYFGEGSWLTVV.

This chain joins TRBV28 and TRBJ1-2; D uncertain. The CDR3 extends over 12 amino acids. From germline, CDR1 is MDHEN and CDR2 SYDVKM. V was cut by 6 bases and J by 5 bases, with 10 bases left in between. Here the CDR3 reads CASSPEFYGYTF. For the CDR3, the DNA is TGTGCCAGCAGCCCAGAATTTTATGGCTACACCTTC.

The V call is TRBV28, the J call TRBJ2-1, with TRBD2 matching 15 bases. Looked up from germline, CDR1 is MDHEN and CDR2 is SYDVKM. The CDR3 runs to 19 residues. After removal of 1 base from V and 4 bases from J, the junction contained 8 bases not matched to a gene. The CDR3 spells CASSLSPGTSGGSYNEQFF. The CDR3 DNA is TGTGCCAGCAGTTTATCCCCTGGGACTAGCGGGGGGTCTTACAATGAGCAGTTCTTC.

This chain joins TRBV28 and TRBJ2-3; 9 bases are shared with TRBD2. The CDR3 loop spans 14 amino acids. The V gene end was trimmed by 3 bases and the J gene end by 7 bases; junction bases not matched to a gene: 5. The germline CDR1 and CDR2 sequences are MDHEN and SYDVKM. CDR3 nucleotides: TGTGCCAGCAGTTTTCTAGCGGGGCCCCATACGCAGTATTTT. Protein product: CASSFLAGPHTQYF.

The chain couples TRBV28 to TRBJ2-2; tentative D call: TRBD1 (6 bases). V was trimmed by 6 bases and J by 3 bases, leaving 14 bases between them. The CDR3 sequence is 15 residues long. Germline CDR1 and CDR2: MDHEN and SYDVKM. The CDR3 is CASSSFTGYTGELFF. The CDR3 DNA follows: TGTGCCAGCAGCTCTTTCACAGGGTACACCGGGGAGCTGTTTTTT.

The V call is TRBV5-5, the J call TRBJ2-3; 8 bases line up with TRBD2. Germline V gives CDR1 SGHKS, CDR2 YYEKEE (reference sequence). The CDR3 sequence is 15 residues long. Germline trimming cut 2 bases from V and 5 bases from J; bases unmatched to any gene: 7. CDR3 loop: CASSFHGGAGDTQYF. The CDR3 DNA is TGTGCCAGCAGCTTTCACGGGGGGGCGGGAGATACGCAGTATTTT.

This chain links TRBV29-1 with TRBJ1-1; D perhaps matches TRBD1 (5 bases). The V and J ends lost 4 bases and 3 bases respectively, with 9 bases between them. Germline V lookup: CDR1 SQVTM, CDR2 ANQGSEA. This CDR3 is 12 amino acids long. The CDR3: CSVGWGDTEAFF. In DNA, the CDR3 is TGCAGCGTTGGGTGGGGGGACACTGAAGCTTTCTTT.

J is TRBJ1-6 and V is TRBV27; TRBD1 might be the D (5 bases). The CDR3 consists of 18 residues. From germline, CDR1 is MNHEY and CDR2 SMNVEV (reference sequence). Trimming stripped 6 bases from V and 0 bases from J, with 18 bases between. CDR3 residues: CASRRTFNTSSYNSPLHF. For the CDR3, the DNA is TGTGCCAGCAGACGGACATTTAATACGAGCTCCTATAATTCACCCCTCCACTTT.

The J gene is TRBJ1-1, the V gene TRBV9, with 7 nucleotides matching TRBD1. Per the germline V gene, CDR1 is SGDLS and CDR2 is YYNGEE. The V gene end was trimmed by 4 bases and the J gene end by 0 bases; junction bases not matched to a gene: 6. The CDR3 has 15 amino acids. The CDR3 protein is CASSLDRDMNTEAFF. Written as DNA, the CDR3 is TGTGCCAGCAGCCTCGACAGGGACATGAACACTGAAGCTTTCTTT.

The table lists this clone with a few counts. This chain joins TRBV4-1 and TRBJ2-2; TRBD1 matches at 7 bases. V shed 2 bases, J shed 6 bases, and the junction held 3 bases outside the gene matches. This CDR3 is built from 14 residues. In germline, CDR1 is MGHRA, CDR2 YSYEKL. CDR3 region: CASSQLGQAGELFF. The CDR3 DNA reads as TGCGCCAGCAGCCAACTCGGACAGGCCGGGGAGCTGTTTTTT.

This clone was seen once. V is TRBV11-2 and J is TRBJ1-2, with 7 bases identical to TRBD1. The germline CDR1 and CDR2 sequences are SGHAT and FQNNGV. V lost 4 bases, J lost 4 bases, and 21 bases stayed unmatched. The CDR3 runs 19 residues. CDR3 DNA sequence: TGTGCCAGCAGCTGGTTCAGGGGGGCGGGCCCCAGGCGCCTCTATGGCTACACCTTC. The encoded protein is CASSWFRGAGPRRLYGYTF.

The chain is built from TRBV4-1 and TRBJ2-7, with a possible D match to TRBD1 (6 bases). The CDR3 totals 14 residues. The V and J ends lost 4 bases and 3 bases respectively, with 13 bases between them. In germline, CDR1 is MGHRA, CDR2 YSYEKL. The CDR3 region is CASSLDRHLYEQYF. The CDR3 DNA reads TGCGCCAGCAGCCTAGACAGGCACCTCTACGAGCAGTACTTC.

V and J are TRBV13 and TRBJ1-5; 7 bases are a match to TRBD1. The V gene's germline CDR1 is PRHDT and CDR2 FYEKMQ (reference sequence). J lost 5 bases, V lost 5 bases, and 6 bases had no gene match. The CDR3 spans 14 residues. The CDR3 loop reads CASSTRDSDQPQHF. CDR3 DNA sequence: TGTGCCAGCAGCACCCGGGACAGCGATCAGCCCCAGCATTTT. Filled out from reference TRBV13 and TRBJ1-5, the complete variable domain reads AAGVIQSPRHLIKEKRETATLKCYPIPRHDTVYWYQQGPGQDPQFLISFYEKMQSDKGSIPDRFSAQQFSDYHSELNMSSLELGDSALYFCASSTRDSDQPQHFGDGTRLSIL.

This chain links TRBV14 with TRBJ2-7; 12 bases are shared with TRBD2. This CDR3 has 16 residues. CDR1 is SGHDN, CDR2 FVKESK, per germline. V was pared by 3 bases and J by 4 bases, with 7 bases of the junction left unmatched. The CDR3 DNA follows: TGTGCCAGCAGCCAGGGTACTAGCGGGGGGTCGTACGAGCAGTACTTC. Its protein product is CASSQGTSGGSYEQYF.

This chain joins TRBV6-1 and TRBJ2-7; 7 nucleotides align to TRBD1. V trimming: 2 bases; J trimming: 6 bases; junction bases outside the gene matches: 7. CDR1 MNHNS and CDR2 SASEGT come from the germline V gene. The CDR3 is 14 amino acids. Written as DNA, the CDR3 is TGTGCCAGCAGTGAATATCGGGACAGTAGCGAGCAGTACTTC. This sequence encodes CASSEYRDSSEQYF.

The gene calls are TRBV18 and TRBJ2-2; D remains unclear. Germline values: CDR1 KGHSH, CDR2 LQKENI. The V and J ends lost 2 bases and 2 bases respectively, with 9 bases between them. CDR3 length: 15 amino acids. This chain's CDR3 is CASSPGQRNTGELFF. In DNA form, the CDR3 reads TGTGCCAGCTCACCAGGGCAGAGAAACACCGGGGAGCTGTTTTTT. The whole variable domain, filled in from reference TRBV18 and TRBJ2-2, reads NAGVMQNPRHLVRRRGQEARLRCSPMKGHSHVYWYRQLPEEGLKFMVYLQKENIIDESGMPKERFSAEFPKEGPSILRIQQVVRGDSAAYFCASSPGQRNTGELFFGEGSRLTVL.

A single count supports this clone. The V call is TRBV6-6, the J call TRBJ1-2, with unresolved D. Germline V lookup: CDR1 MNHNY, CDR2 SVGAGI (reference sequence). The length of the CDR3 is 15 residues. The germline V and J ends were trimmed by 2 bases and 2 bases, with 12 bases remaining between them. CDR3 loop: CASSYTSQINYGYTF. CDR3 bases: TGTGCCAGCAGTTACACCTCTCAGATAAACTATGGCTACACCTTC.

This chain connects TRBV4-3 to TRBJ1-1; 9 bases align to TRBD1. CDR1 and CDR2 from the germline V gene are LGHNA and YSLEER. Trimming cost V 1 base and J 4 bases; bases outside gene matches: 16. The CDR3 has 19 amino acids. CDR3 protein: CASSQASPGTGLMSTEAFF. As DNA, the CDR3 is TGCGCCAGCAGCCAAGCAAGTCCCGGGACAGGGCTCATGAGCACTGAAGCTTTCTTT.

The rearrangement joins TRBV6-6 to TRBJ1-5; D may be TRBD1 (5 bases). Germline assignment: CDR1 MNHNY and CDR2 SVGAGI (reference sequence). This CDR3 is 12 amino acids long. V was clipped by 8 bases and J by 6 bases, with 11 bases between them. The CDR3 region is CASRGLSQPQHF. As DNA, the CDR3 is TGTGCCAGCCGGGGACTTAGTCAGCCCCAGCATTTT.

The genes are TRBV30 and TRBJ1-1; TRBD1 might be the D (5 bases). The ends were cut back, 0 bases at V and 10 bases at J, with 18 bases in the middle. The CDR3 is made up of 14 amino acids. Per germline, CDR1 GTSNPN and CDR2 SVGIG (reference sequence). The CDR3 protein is CAWSVPGTLGSAFF. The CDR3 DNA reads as TGTGCCTGGAGTGTACCCGGGACTCTAGGGTCAGCTTTCTTT. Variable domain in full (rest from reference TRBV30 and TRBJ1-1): SQTIHQWPATLVQPVGSPLSLECTVEGTSNPNLYWYRQAAGRGLQLLFYSVGIGQISSEVPQNLSASRPQDRQFILSSKKLLLSDSGFYLCAWSVPGTLGSAFFGQGTRLTVV.

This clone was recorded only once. As DNA, the CDR3 is TGCGCCAGCAGTGCGGAGGGGTCTGGCTACACCTTC. Residues: CASSAEGSGYTF. The V and J genes are TRBV10-2 and TRBJ1-2, with D tentatively TRBD1 (5 bases). Germline CDR1 is WSHSY and CDR2 is SAAADI. This CDR3 spans 12 amino acids. V dropped 4 bases and J dropped 7 bases, with 10 bases sitting between them.

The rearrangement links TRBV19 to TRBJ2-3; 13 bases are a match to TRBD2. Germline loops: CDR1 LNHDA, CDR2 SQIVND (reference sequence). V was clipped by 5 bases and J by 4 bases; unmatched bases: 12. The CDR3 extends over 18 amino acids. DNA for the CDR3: TGTGCCAGTAGTGTAACGCCGGGACTAGCGGGGCTTGCAGATACGCAGTATTTT. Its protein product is CASSVTPGLAGLADTQYF.